The count of the clone carrying this TCR beta chain is one. These data originate in a study of blood T cell repertoires in COVID-19. This CDR3 contains 15 residues. Germline V gives CDR1 MNHEY, CDR2 SVGAGI. V lost 6 bases and J 0 bases, leaving 15 bases between the germline ends. Sequencing was performed with immunoSEQ multiplex PCR; in TCRdb, only in-frame clones are kept and a portion is missing. Of over 120,000 clones detected, roughly 81% appear once; the ten largest clones hold roughly 2.6%. This receptor was taken from a human donor with acute or convalescent COVID-19. The donor label of this sample is uncertain. The sequenced material came from peripheral blood. V is TRBV6-5 and J is TRBJ2-7; D is possibly TRBD2 (5 bases). In nucleotides, the CDR3 is TGTGCCAGCAGCCAGGACTTCCCATCCTCCTACGAGCAGTACTTC. Its protein product is CASSQDFPSSYEQYF.